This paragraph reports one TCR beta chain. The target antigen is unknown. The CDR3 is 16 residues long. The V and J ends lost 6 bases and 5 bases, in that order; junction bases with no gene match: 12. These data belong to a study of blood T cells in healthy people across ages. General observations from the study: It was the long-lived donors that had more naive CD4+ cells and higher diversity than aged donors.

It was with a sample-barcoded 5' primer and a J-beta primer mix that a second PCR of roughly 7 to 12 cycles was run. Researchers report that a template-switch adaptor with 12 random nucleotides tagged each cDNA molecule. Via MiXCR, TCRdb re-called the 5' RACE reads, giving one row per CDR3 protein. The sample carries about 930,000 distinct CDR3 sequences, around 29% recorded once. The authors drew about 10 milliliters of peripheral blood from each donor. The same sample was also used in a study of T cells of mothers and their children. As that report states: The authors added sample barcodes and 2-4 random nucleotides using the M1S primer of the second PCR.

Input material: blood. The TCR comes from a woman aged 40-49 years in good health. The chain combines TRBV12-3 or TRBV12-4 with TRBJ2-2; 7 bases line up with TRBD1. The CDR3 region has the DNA TGTGCCAGCAGGGGGGATACAGGGGCGGAAACCGGGGAGCTGTTTTTT. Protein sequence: CASRGDTGAETGELFF.